What follows describes a single T cell receptor beta chain. What it binds is unknown. This entry belongs to a study of shared clonotypes between healthy human individuals. The table came from immunoSEQ multiplex PCR; TCRdb's copy has only in-frame clones and leaves some out. The repertoire includes about 470,000 clones, around 79% of them detected once, and around 13% sits in the top ten. Germline CDR1 reads LGHNA; CDR2 reads YSLEER. V was shortened by 2 bases and J by 6 bases, with 8 bases between the two germline ends. The CDR3 consists of 13 residues. Study-wide findings and caveats: Clonotype sharing among donors, it was expected, would be affected by sequencing depth.

The chain couples TRBV4-3 to TRBJ2-1; TRBD2 is a possible D gene (5 bases). The clonotype was recovered from a woman aged 35 to 49 in good health. Some clones in this sample may be carry-over from other donors' samples. Material for sequencing was PBMCs. The CDR3 DNA follows: TGCGCCAGCAGCCAATCGGCGGGCAATGAGCAGTTCTTC. As protein: CASSQSAGNEQFF.